Following are 29 T cell receptor beta chains from one sample sequenced in a study of vaccination effects on CD4 cells after COVID-19 (dated by TCRdb to between 2021 and 2023). Their cognate antigens are unknown. Library preparation was by the immunoSEQ multiplex PCR assay. TCRdb obtained this table from immuneACCESS and retained in-frame rearrangements with V and J assigned. These tables miss some clones; where compared with another copy, unresolved V genes account for less than half of the shortfall, and the remainder is unexplained. The sample has approximately 65,000 clones on record, 70% to 75% of them singletons. The leading ten clones occupy less than 2% of the sample. In the ViraFEST assay, PBMC were stimulated with viral peptide pools, and antigen-specific CD4+ T cell clonotypes were then identified by expansion using TCR sequencing. After approximately eleven days of culture, CD4+ T cells were isolated with the EasySep CD4+ T cell isolation kit. Each participant got two doses of an mRNA SARS-CoV-2 vaccine, either BNT162b2 or mRNA-1273.

Sequenced here: CD4+ T cells from PBMCs cultured with HCoV-229E spike peptides, sampled after COVID-19 vaccination. The cell subset or site label on this specimen signifies: HCoV-229E spike overlapping peptide pool stimulation. Receptors were obtained from a human donor who received a COVID-19 vaccine.

V is TRBV6-2 or TRBV6-3 and J is TRBJ2-2, with D maybe TRBD2 (7 bases). Germline CDR1 is MNHEY and CDR2 is SVGEGT. CDR3 length: 16 residues. Trimming took off 6 bases at V and 7 bases at J, with 21 bases between the two ends. The CDR3 DNA sequence: TGTGCCAGCAGCCCTAGAGAGGGGCGGGGGCGCGGGGAGCTGTTTTTT. As protein: CASSPREGRGRGELFF.

The V and J genes are TRBV10-3 and TRBJ2-1, with 11 nucleotides matching TRBD2. The germline gives CDR1 ENHRY, CDR2 SYGVKD. The CDR3 consists of 18 residues. The V gene end was trimmed by 2 bases and the J gene end by 3 bases; junction bases not matched to a gene: 9. The CDR3 loop reads CAISELPTSGVIYNEQFF. The DNA of the CDR3 is TGTGCCATCAGTGAGCTTCCGACTAGCGGGGTTATCTACAATGAGCAGTTCTTC.

In this sample, this clone turned up once. The V call is TRBV30, the J call TRBJ2-3; D possibly corresponds to TRBD1 (6 bases). This CDR3 is built from 14 residues. The V end was cut by 4 bases, the J end by 1 base, with 12 bases between. CDR1 is GTSNPN, CDR2 SVGIG, per germline (reference sequence). As DNA, the CDR3 is TGTGCCTGGAAGTGGGGGCGCGGCACAGATACGCAGTATTTT. It translates to CAWKWGRGTDTQYF.

The chain links TRBV19 to TRBJ1-2; D is possibly TRBD1 (6 bases). CDR1 and CDR2 (germline): LNHDA, SQIVND (reference sequence). The length of the CDR3 is 15 residues. Trimming left V 8 bases short and J 4 bases short, with 20 bases between. The CDR3 region is CASVVFGGLGYGYTF. CDR3 nucleotides: TGTGCCAGTGTTGTGTTCGGGGGCTTGGGCTATGGCTACACCTTC. The whole variable domain, remainder taken from reference TRBV19 and TRBJ1-2, is DGGITQSPKYLFRKEGQNVTLSCEQNLNHDAMYWYRQDPGQGLRLIYYSQIVNDFQKGDIAEGYSVSREKKESFPLTVTSAQKNPTAFYLCASVVFGGLGYGYTFGSGTRLTVV.

The chain carries TRBV24-1 and TRBJ2-3; 7 nucleotides agree with TRBD1. Trimming took 1 base from V and 1 from J; bases not matched to a gene: 7. CDR3 size: 17 residues. Germline V gene lookup returns CDR1 KGHDR and CDR2 SFDVKD. CDR3 loop: CATSDLKQGPRTDTQYF. The CDR3 coding sequence is TGTGCCACCAGTGATTTAAAACAGGGGCCACGCACAGATACGCAGTATTTT.

The rearrangement uses TRBV2 and TRBJ2-3; D gene uncertain. The CDR3 spans 15 residues. Germline loops: CDR1 SNHLY, CDR2 FYNNEI. The ends were cut back, 3 bases at V and 2 bases at J, with 12 bases in the middle. CDR3 nucleotide sequence: TGTGCCAGCAGTGAGGTCCAGAAGATCACAGATACGCAGTATTTT. It codes for CASSEVQKITDTQYF.

This chain uses TRBV4-1 with TRBJ2-7; 9 bases match TRBD1. Germline V lookup: CDR1 MGHRA, CDR2 YSYEKL. With V trimmed by 4 bases and J by 6 bases, 7 bases remained unmatched. The CDR3 consists of 14 residues. The chain's CDR3 is CASSRPGQGSEQYV. CDR3 in DNA: TGCGCCAGCAGCCGCCCGGGACAGGGATCCGAGCAGTACGTC.

The gene calls are TRBV9 and TRBJ1-3; D gene ambiguous. CDR1 is SGDLS, CDR2 YYNGEE, per germline. The length of the CDR3 is 17 residues. Between the trimmed V and J ends, which lost 4 bases and 4 bases, there was a span of 21 bases. The CDR3 nucleotides are TGTGCCAGCAGCCCATTTGGCGGGCAGGCGGGGGGAAACACCATATATTTT. Protein: CASSPFGGQAGGNTIYF.

CDR3 sequence reads: CASGLVGGPRETQYF. Written as DNA, the CDR3 is TGTGCCAGCGGGTTGGTGGGGGGGCCTCGGGAGACCCAGTACTTC. The chain recombines TRBV6-5 with TRBJ2-5; D is possibly TRBD2 (7 bases). Germline assignment: CDR1 MNHEY and CDR2 SVGAGI. Trimming shortened V by 8 bases and J by 5 bases, and 21 bases separated the two germline ends. The CDR3 extends over 15 amino acids.

The CDR3 is CASSLRQSNEKLFF. The DNA for the CDR3 is TGCGCCAGCAGCTTGCGGCAGTCGAATGAAAAACTGTTTTTT. The chain joins TRBV5-1 to TRBJ1-4; D gene unclear. The CDR3 runs 14 residues. V was clipped by 1 base and J by 5 bases, with 9 bases between them. CDR1 SGHRS and CDR2 YFSETQ come from the germline V gene.

This chain uses TRBV28 with TRBJ2-5; the match to TRBD2 covers 8 bases. This CDR3 has 15 residues. V trimming: 6 bases; J trimming: 5 bases; junction bases outside the gene matches: 11. Looked up from germline, CDR1 is MDHEN and CDR2 is SYDVKM. Here the CDR3 reads CASRPASGGRETQYF. The DNA for the CDR3 is TGTGCCAGCAGACCTGCCTCGGGGGGGCGGGAGACCCAGTACTTC. The full variable domain, in which reference TRBV28 and TRBJ2-5 provide the parts outside the CDR3, is DVKVTQSSRYLVKRTGEKVFLECVQDMDHENMFWYRQDPGLGLRLIYFSYDVKMKEKGDIPEGYSVSREKKERFSLILESASTNQTSMYLCASRPASGGRETQYFGPGTRLLVL.

The chain is built from TRBV30 and TRBJ1-2; TRBD1 agrees at 10 bases. Germline V gene lookup returns CDR1 GTSNPN and CDR2 SVGIG (reference sequence). This CDR3 has 14 amino acids. V shed 1 base and J 4 bases; nucleotides not matched to a gene: 3. The CDR3, as DNA: TGTGCCTGGAGTGGCGGGACAGGGGTCTATGGCTACACCTTC. Its translation: CAWSGGTGVYGYTF.

The chain joins TRBV18 to TRBJ1-3; D gene uncertain. V lost 1 base, J lost 0 bases, and 10 bases lay in between. The CDR3 extends over 16 amino acids. The germline gives CDR1 KGHSH, CDR2 LQKENI. CDR3 nucleotide sequence: TGTGCCAGCTCACCACTACAAGCGTACTCTGGAAACACCATATATTTT. Translation: CASSPLQAYSGNTIYF.

In its sample, this clone was seen a few times. The chain employs TRBV27 and TRBJ2-7, with D hard to call. Germline CDR1 is MNHEY and CDR2 is SMNVEV (reference sequence). Trimming took 10 bases from V and 7 from J, leaving 20 bases between them. CDR3 length: 13 residues. The CDR3, as DNA: TGTGCCACCAGGCCTCAACCAGGCGGTGAGCAGTACGTC. Encoded protein: CATRPQPGGEQYV.

The V call is TRBV4-1, the J call TRBJ1-2, with TRBD1 as a possible D gene (5 bases). CDR1 is MGHRA, CDR2 YSYEKL, per germline. Trimming cost V 0 bases and J 4 bases, with 12 bases left between them. This CDR3 contains 15 residues. CDR3 DNA sequence: TGCGCCAGCAGCCAAGATCAGGGAAAGGGCTATGGCTACACCTTC. This sequence encodes CASSQDQGKGYGYTF.

The chain is built from TRBV3-1 (or the pseudogene TRBV3-2) and TRBJ2-2; 7 bases map to TRBD1. CDR3 length equals 13 residues. The V gene's germline CDR1 is LGHDT and CDR2 YNNKEL (reference sequence). V was clipped by 5 bases and J by 7 bases; unmatched bases: 4. This chain's CDR3 is CASSDRVIGELFF. CDR3 coding DNA: TGTGCCAGCAGCGACAGGGTGATCGGGGAGCTGTTTTTT.

CDR3 sequence reads: CASSLRGGTGELFF. CDR3 sequence (DNA): TGTGCCAGCAGCTTAAGGGGGGGCACCGGGGAGCTGTTTTTT. This chain connects TRBV11-2 to TRBJ2-2; D perhaps matches TRBD2 (7 bases). The CDR3 has 14 amino acids. V lost 2 bases to trimming and J lost 4 bases, with 8 bases between them. The germline V gene encodes CDR1 SGHAT and CDR2 FQNNGV.

Only a few counts were recorded for this clone. V usage is TRBV6-9 and J usage is TRBJ1-6; no definite D call. CDR1 is MNHGY and CDR2 is SVAAGI in the germline V gene. V was trimmed by 2 bases and J by 5 bases, leaving 10 bases between them. There are 15 residues in the CDR3. DNA of the CDR3: TGTGCCAGCAGTTATCTCCGGGAAAATAATTCACCCCTCCACTTT. Protein sequence: CASSYLRENNSPLHF.

V and J are TRBV24-1 and TRBJ1-2; TRBD1 matches 7 bases. Trimming removed 12 bases from V and 2 bases from J; junction bases left unmatched: 17. This CDR3 spans 16 amino acids. CDR1 is KGHDR, CDR2 SFDVKD, per germline. Here the CDR3 reads CALSLGDRALNYGYTF. The CDR3 coding sequence is TGTGCCCTGTCCCTTGGGGACAGAGCCTTAAACTATGGCTACACCTTC.

A few counts support this clone. The V and J genes are TRBV19 and TRBJ2-3, with D hard to call. Germline assignment: CDR1 LNHDA and CDR2 SQIVND (reference sequence). CDR3 length: 11 amino acids. V was clipped by 6 bases and J by 6 bases, with 7 bases between them. The CDR3 DNA reads as TGTGCCAGTAGAGCAACGGATACGCAGTATTTT. Translating it yields CASRATDTQYF.

The chain links TRBV18 to TRBJ1-1, with no clear D. The germline CDR1 and CDR2 sequences are KGHSH and LQKENI. The length of the CDR3 is 15 residues. V was trimmed by 3 bases and J by 3 bases, leaving 14 bases between them. CDR3 sequence: CASSPLDGSYTEAFF. CDR3 in DNA: TGTGCCAGCTCACCCCTCGACGGGAGTTACACTGAAGCTTTCTTT.

V usage is TRBV3-1 (or the pseudogene TRBV3-2) and J usage is TRBJ1-1, with D possibly being TRBD1 (5 bases). The V gene's germline CDR1 is LGHDT and CDR2 YNNKEL (reference sequence). The CDR3 covers 14 residues. V lost 1 base and J 6 bases, leaving 12 bases between the germline ends. The CDR3 sequence is CASSQVGGVSEAFF. DNA for the CDR3: TGTGCCAGCAGCCAAGTCGGGGGGGTGTCTGAAGCTTTCTTT.

This clone was observed a few times. The chain carries TRBV28 and TRBJ1-5; maybe TRBD1 (5 bases). This CDR3 is 12 amino acids long. V shed 6 bases and J shed 7 bases, with 10 bases lying between them. Germline V CDR1 and CDR2: MDHEN, SYDVKM. CDR3 sequence (DNA): TGTGCCAGCAGACCCGGGGCGCAGCCCCAGCATTTT. This sequence encodes CASRPGAQPQHF.

The chain has TRBV27 and TRBJ2-5; D is tentatively TRBD1 or TRBD2 (5 bases each). The CDR3 spans 14 residues. CDR1 is MNHEY and CDR2 is SMNVEV in the germline V gene (reference sequence). Trimming pared 5 bases from V and 5 bases from J, leaving 15 bases between. In nucleotides, the CDR3 is TGTGCCAGCAGTATTCTCAGGGACCGGGAGACCCAGTACTTC. It specifies CASSILRDRETQYF.

For the CDR3, the DNA is TGCGCCAGCAGCTTGGAACCCCCTGGCGGGGGGGCCAAGAATGAGCAGTTCTTC. Protein product: CASSLEPPGGGAKNEQFF. V and J are TRBV5-1 and TRBJ2-1; TRBD2 matches at 9 bases. With V trimmed by 0 bases and J by 7 bases, 14 bases remained unmatched. The germline V gene encodes CDR1 SGHRS and CDR2 YFSETQ. The length of the CDR3 is 18 residues.

V usage is TRBV11-2 and J usage is TRBJ2-2; D gene unclear. Germline lookup yields CDR1 SGHAT and CDR2 FQNNGV. CDR3 length: 12 amino acids. V dropped 3 bases and J dropped 4 bases, with 3 bases sitting between them. In DNA, the CDR3 is TGTGCCAGCAGCTTTGGCACCGGGGAGCTGTTTTTT. Translation: CASSFGTGELFF. The full variable domain, rest sourced from reference TRBV11-2 and TRBJ2-2, is EAGVAQSPRYKIIEKRQSVAFWCNPISGHATLYWYQQILGQGPKLLIQFQNNGVVDDSQLPKDRFSAERLKGVDSTLKIQPAKLEDSAVYLCASSFGTGELFFGEGSRLTVL.

The gene calls are TRBV27 and TRBJ2-5; TRBD2 agrees at 11 bases. The ends lost 4 bases at V and 0 bases at J; junction bases unmatched: 7. Germline V gene sequence: CDR1 MNHEY, CDR2 SMNVEV (reference sequence). There are 17 residues in the CDR3. CDR3 sequence reads: CASSSSSGGYYQETQYF. The CDR3 DNA reads TGTGCCAGCAGTTCGTCTAGCGGGGGGTATTACCAAGAGACCCAGTACTTC.

The chain carries TRBV3-1 (or the pseudogene TRBV3-2) and TRBJ1-3, with D hard to call. Germline V lookup: CDR1 LGHDT, CDR2 YNNKEL (reference sequence). V was cut by 4 bases and J by 7 bases, with 29 bases left in between. The CDR3 extends over 19 amino acids. The CDR3 protein is CASSLPPSRTTARGNTIYF. CDR3 bases: TGTGCCAGCAGCCTACCCCCGAGCAGAACCACGGCCCGAGGCAACACCATATATTTT.

The V gene is TRBV19, the J gene TRBJ1-5; D may be TRBD1 (5 bases). The CDR3 length is 15 residues. CDR1 is LNHDA and CDR2 is SQIVND in the germline V gene (reference sequence). Trimming pared 6 bases from V and 9 bases from J, leaving 21 bases between. The CDR3 DNA follows: TGTGCCAGTAGGGACACGGGACTCTCTGAAGTGCCCCAGCATTTT. Amino acids: CASRDTGLSEVPQHF.